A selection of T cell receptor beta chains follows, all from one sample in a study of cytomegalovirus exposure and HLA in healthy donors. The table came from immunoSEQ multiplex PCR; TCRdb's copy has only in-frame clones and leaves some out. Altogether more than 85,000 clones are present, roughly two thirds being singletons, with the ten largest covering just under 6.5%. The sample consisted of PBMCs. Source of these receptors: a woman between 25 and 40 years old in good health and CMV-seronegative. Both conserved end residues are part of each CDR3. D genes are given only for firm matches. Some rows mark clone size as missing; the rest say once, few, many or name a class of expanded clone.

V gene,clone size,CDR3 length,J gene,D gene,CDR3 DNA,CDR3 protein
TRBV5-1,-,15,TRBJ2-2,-,TGCGCCAGCAGCTTGGGCGGGTCTCACACCGGGGAGCTGTTTTTT,CASSLGGSHTGELFF
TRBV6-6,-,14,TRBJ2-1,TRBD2,TGTGCCAGCAGTTTCGGGACTACGAGCAATGAGCAGTTCTTC,CASSFGTTSNEQFF
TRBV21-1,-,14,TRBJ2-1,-,TGTGCCAGCACCCTTCGGGTCAGGGACAATGAGCAGTTCTTC,CASTLRVRDNEQFF
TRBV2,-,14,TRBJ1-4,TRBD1,TGTGCCAGCAGTCCGACAGGGGTGGGTGAAAAACTGTTTTTT,CASSPTGVGEKLFF
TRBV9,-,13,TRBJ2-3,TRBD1,TGTGCCAGCAGCGGGACAGGGGGCTATACGCAGTATTTT,CASSGTGGYTQYF
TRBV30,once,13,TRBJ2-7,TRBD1,TGTGCCTGGACGGGACAGGTATATGGCGAGCAGTACTTC,CAWTGQVYGEQYF
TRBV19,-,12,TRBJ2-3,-,TGTGCCAGTAGTCCTGGACTGCCCACGCAGTATTTT,CASSPGLPTQYF
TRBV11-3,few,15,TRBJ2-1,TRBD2,TGTGCCGGCAGCCCTAGCGGGAGGCTCGGTAATGAGCAGTTCTTC,CAGSPSGRLGNEQFF
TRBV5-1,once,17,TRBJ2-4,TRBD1,TGCGCCAGCAACCCCGGGACAGGGAACCTAGCCAAAAACATTCAGTACTTC,CASNPGTGNLAKNIQYF
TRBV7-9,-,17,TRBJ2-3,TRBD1,TGTGCCAGCAGCTTAGGCCACGGGACAGCGGTTATAGATACGCAGTATTTT,CASSLGHGTAVIDTQYF
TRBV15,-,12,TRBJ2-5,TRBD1,TGTGCCACCAGCAGGCCCCAGGGGGCCCAGTACTTC,CATSRPQGAQYF
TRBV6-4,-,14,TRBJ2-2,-,TGTGCCAGCAGTGACATGGGGCAGACCGGGGAGCTGTTTTTT,CASSDMGQTGELFF
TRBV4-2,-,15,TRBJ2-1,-,TGTGCCAGCAGCCAAGCGGGAGTAGGAAACAATGAGCAGTTCTTC,CASSQAGVGNNEQFF
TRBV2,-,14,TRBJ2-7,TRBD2,TGTGCCAGCGAAGCGGGACTCAATAACTACGAGCAGTACTTC,CASEAGLNNYEQYF
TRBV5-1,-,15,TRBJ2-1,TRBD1,TGCGCCAGCAGCCTATTGACAGGGGCCTCCAATGAGCAGTTCTTC,CASSLLTGASNEQFF
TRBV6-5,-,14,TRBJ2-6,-,TGTGCCAGCAGGCGGAACTCTGGGGCCAACGTCCTGACTTTC,CASRRNSGANVLTF
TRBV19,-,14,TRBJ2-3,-,TGTGCCAGTAGTATTAGAACAGGGACAGATACGCAGTATTTT,CASSIRTGTDTQYF
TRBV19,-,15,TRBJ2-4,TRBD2,TGTGCCAGTAAACCCCCGGGGGGGCCGAAAAACATTCAGTACTTC,CASKPPGGPKNIQYF
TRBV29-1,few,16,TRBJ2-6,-,TGCAGCGTTCAGGCGACAGGTCTAACCGGGGCCAACGTCCTGACTTTC,CSVQATGLTGANVLTF
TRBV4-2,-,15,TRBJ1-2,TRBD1,TGTGCCAGCAGCCAGGGACAGGGAAGAAACTATGGCTACACCTTC,CASSQGQGRNYGYTF
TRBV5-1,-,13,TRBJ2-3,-,TGCGCCAGCACGGACTTTTCCACAGATACGCAGTATTTT,CASTDFSTDTQYF
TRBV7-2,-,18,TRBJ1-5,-,TGTGCCAGCAGCTTAGGGGGAGGGAGGCTATATAGCAATCAGCCCCAGCATTTT,CASSLGGGRLYSNQPQHF
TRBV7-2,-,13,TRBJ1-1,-,TGTGCCAGCAGCTCCCAGCGAGGCACTGAAGCTTTCTTT,CASSSQRGTEAFF
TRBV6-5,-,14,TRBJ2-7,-,TGTGCCAGCAGTTACCCCGGCAGGGGACACGAGCAGTACTTC,CASSYPGRGHEQYF